The rows below give T cell receptor beta chains drawn from one sample of a study of spatial heterogeneity in lung cancer. MiXCR was run by TCRdb on the 5' RACE reads, yielding one entry per CDR3 protein. The profile shows about 36,000 distinct CDR3 sequences, around 6.9% of them singletons. This specimen was PBMCs, taken at follow-up. All receptors come from a male donor with early-stage non-small cell lung cancer. CDR3s include the opening cysteine and the closing phenylalanine or tryptophan. Each record gives: V gene, D gene, CDR3 length, J gene, clone size, CDR3 protein, CDR3 DNA. A D gene is named only where the DNA matches it firmly. Rows give clone size only sometimes, using once, few, many, or a class for an expanded clone.

V: TRBV19; D: TRBD2; length: 14; J: TRBJ2-5; size: many; CDR3: CASKEAGGQETQYF; DNA: TGTGCCAGTAAGGAGGCGGGGGGTCAAGAGACCCAGTACTTC
V: TRBV7-8; D: -; length: 13; J: TRBJ1-1; size: many; CDR3: CASRLMEDTEAFF; DNA: TGTGCCAGCAGATTAATGGAGGACACTGAAGCTTTCTTT
V: TRBV6-5; D: TRBD2; length: 15; J: TRBJ2-1; size: many; CDR3: CASIGWEGSGVEQFF; DNA: TGTGCCAGCATCGGCTGGGAGGGTAGCGGGGTTGAGCAGTTCTTC
V: TRBV7-9; D: TRBD2; length: 15; J: TRBJ2-3; size: many; CDR3: CASSLIPSGVHTQYF; DNA: TGTGCCAGCAGCTTAATACCTAGCGGGGTTCATACGCAGTATTTT
V: TRBV6-5; D: -; length: 15; J: TRBJ2-6; size: many; CDR3: CASSYGFSGANVLTF; DNA: TGTGCCAGCAGTTACGGGTTCTCTGGGGCCAACGTCCTGACTTTC
V: TRBV9; D: -; length: 15; J: TRBJ2-5; size: many; CDR3: CASSVGLTQSETQYF; DNA: TGTGCCAGCAGCGTAGGCCTTACCCAATCGGAGACCCAGTACTTC
V: TRBV12-3/TRBV12-4; D: -; length: 14; J: TRBJ1-6; size: few; CDR3: CASSPGLAGSPLHF; DNA: TGTGCCAGCAGCCCGGGCCTGGCGGGGTCACCCCTCCACTTT
V: TRBV12-3/TRBV12-4; D: -; length: 12; J: TRBJ1-5; size: many; CDR3: CASSTSNQPQHF; DNA: TGTGCCAGCAGTACAAGCAATCAGCCCCAGCATTTT
V: TRBV21-1; D: -; length: 19; J: TRBJ2-1; size: many; CDR3: CASSKILWASGERLNEQFF; DNA: TGTGCCAGCAGCAAAATCCTTTGGGCTTCGGGGGAACGCCTCAATGAGCAGTTCTTC
V: TRBV5-1; D: -; length: 14; J: TRBJ1-2; size: -; CDR3: CASSLETPSYGYTF; DNA: TGCGCCAGCAGCCTGGAGACACCCTCCTATGGCTACACCTTC
V: TRBV6-5; D: -; length: 14; J: TRBJ1-2; size: few; CDR3: CASSFSPEVYGYTF; DNA: TGTGCCAGCAGCTTCAGCCCAGAGGTCTATGGCTACACCTTC
V: TRBV18; D: -; length: 14; J: TRBJ1-3; size: many; CDR3: CASSPTVSGNTIYF; DNA: TGTGCCAGCTCACCGACAGTCTCTGGAAACACCATATATTTT
V: TRBV2; D: -; length: 15; J: TRBJ1-5; size: -; CDR3: CASSPIPGLSQPQHF; DNA: TGTGCCAGCAGTCCAATTCCAGGTTTAAGTCAGCCCCAGCATTTT
V: TRBV7-9; D: -; length: 17; J: TRBJ2-2; size: many; CDR3: CASSLETGAGGTGELFF; DNA: TGTGCCAGCAGCTTAGAGACGGGGGCGGGCGGCACCGGGGAGCTGTTTTTT
V: TRBV7-8; D: -; length: 14; J: TRBJ2-7; size: many; CDR3: CASRFSRGDQEQYF; DNA: TGTGCCAGCAGGTTTTCTCGAGGGGATCAAGAGCAGTACTTC
V: TRBV6-5; D: -; length: 13; J: TRBJ2-3; size: many; CDR3: CASSYEGTDTQYF; DNA: TGTGCCAGCAGTTACGAGGGCACAGATACGCAGTATTTT
V: TRBV10-3; D: TRBD1; length: 14; J: TRBJ2-3; size: -; CDR3: CAISETGVVDTQYF; DNA: TGTGCCATCAGTGAGACAGGGGTCGTGGATACGCAGTATTTT
V: TRBV6-6; D: -; length: 13; J: TRBJ1-2; size: many; CDR3: CASSYDEAYGYTF; DNA: TGTGCCAGCAGTTACGACGAAGCCTATGGCTACACCTTC
V: TRBV11-2; D: -; length: 15; J: TRBJ2-5; size: many; CDR3: CASRAGTKLQETQYF; DNA: TGTGCCAGCAGGGCCGGGACAAAGCTCCAAGAGACCCAGTACTTC
V: TRBV7-2; D: -; length: 15; J: TRBJ1-5; size: many; CDR3: CASSLVGTQNQPQHF; DNA: TGTGCCAGCAGCTTAGTCGGGACACAGAATCAGCCCCAGCATTTT
V: TRBV7-3; D: -; length: 13; J: TRBJ1-2; size: many; CDR3: CASSDREGLGYTF; DNA: TGTGCCAGCAGCGATCGTGAAGGGCTTGGCTACACCTTC
V: TRBV11-2; D: -; length: 12; J: TRBJ2-7; size: many; CDR3: CASSSSGYEQYF; DNA: TGTGCCAGCAGCTCCTCGGGATACGAGCAGTACTTC
V: TRBV5-1; D: TRBD2; length: 16; J: TRBJ2-2; size: -; CDR3: CASSFRQLADTGELFF; DNA: TGCGCCAGCAGCTTTCGTCAACTAGCGGACACCGGGGAGCTGTTTTTT
V: TRBV5-1; D: -; length: 17; J: TRBJ2-2; size: many; CDR3: CASGLGGATLDTGELFF; DNA: TGCGCCAGCGGACTTGGGGGCGCAACCCTAGACACCGGGGAGCTGTTTTTT
V: TRBV19; D: TRBD1; length: 13; J: TRBJ2-3; size: many; CDR3: CASRDRLTDTQYF; DNA: TGTGCCAGCCGGGACAGGTTGACAGATACGCAGTATTTT
V: TRBV5-1; D: -; length: 15; J: TRBJ2-1; size: many; CDR3: CASSSTTTQGNEQFF; DNA: TGCGCCAGCAGCTCGACTACAACACAGGGCAATGAGCAGTTCTTC
V: TRBV11-1; D: TRBD2; length: 15; J: TRBJ2-3; size: many; CDR3: CASSSGGGDPDTQYF; DNA: TGTGCCAGCAGCTCCGGCGGGGGTGATCCAGATACGCAGTATTTT
V: TRBV12-3/TRBV12-4; D: TRBD1; length: 15; J: TRBJ1-2; size: many; CDR3: CASRPGQGNHYGYTF; DNA: TGTGCCAGCAGACCGGGACAGGGAAATCACTATGGCTACACCTTC
V: TRBV28; D: TRBD1; length: 14; J: TRBJ2-2; size: many; CDR3: CASVRTGRPGELFF; DNA: TGTGCCAGCGTCAGGACAGGGAGACCCGGGGAGCTGTTTTTT
V: TRBV7-3; D: -; length: 15; J: TRBJ2-1; size: -; CDR3: CASRIDGGLGNEQFF; DNA: TGTGCCAGCCGGATTGACGGGGGGCTTGGCAATGAGCAGTTCTTC
V: TRBV18; D: TRBD1; length: 14; J: TRBJ1-2; size: -; CDR3: CASSTGQGVYGYTF; DNA: TGTGCCAGCTCAACCGGACAGGGTGTCTATGGCTACACCTTC
V: TRBV11-2; D: TRBD2; length: 16; J: TRBJ2-5; size: -; CDR3: CASSGHSGVIQETQYF; DNA: TGTGCCAGCAGCGGCCACAGCGGGGTGATTCAAGAGACCCAGTACTTC
V: TRBV30; D: TRBD1; length: 13; J: TRBJ1-5; size: -; CDR3: CAWSDRGGQPQHF; DNA: TGTGCCTGGAGTGACAGGGGGGGGCAGCCCCAGCATTTT
V: TRBV14; D: -; length: 12; J: TRBJ2-7; size: many; CDR3: CASSLGFDRQYF; DNA: TGTGCCAGCAGCCTTGGGTTCGACCGGCAGTACTTC
V: TRBV7-9; D: -; length: 13; J: TRBJ1-1; size: -; CDR3: CASSSRTPTEAFF; DNA: TGTGCCAGCAGCAGCCGGACCCCCACTGAAGCTTTCTTT
V: TRBV29-1; D: -; length: 16; J: TRBJ2-3; size: many; CDR3: CSVEGRAGPLTDTQYF; DNA: TGCAGCGTTGAGGGAAGGGCCGGTCCTCTCACAGATACGCAGTATTTT
V: TRBV5-1; D: TRBD2; length: 15; J: TRBJ2-7; size: -; CDR3: CASSLGLALTYEQYF; DNA: TGCGCCAGCAGCTTGGGACTAGCTCTCACCTACGAGCAGTACTTC
V: TRBV5-1; D: -; length: 13; J: TRBJ1-1; size: many; CDR3: CASSLAGWSEAFF; DNA: TGCGCCAGCAGCTTGGCCGGGTGGTCTGAAGCTTTCTTT
V: TRBV12-3/TRBV12-4; D: -; length: 15; J: TRBJ2-5; size: -; CDR3: CASSLFPLAQETQYF; DNA: TGTGCCAGCAGTTTATTCCCCCTAGCTCAAGAGACCCAGTACTTC
V: TRBV7-9; D: TRBD2; length: 16; J: TRBJ2-5; size: medium-sized; CDR3: CASSPETWTSQETQYF; DNA: TGTGCCAGCAGCCCCGAAACCTGGACTAGCCAAGAGACCCAGTACTTC
V: TRBV7-9; D: -; length: 12; J: TRBJ2-2; size: many; CDR3: CASRPTSGELFF; DNA: TGTGCCAGCAGACCTACTAGCGGGGAGCTGTTTTTT
V: TRBV11-2; D: -; length: 15; J: TRBJ2-2; size: many; CDR3: CASSLETVTTGELFF; DNA: TGTGCCAGCAGCTTAGAGACAGTAACCACCGGGGAGCTGTTTTTT
V: TRBV19; D: TRBD1; length: 18; J: TRBJ1-2; size: many; CDR3: CASSASDRGVGRVYGYTF; DNA: TGTGCCAGTAGTGCCTCGGACAGGGGAGTAGGTCGAGTCTATGGCTACACCTTC
V: TRBV6-1; D: -; length: 15; J: TRBJ1-2; size: many; CDR3: CASSEAAGFSYGYTF; DNA: TGTGCCAGCAGTGAAGCGGCAGGATTTTCCTATGGCTACACCTTC
V: TRBV19; D: TRBD1; length: 15; J: TRBJ2-2; size: many; CDR3: CASSTTGVGTGELFF; DNA: TGTGCCAGTAGTACAACAGGGGTGGGCACCGGGGAGCTGTTTTTT
V: TRBV29-1; D: -; length: 14; J: TRBJ1-4; size: many; CDR3: CSVGGSGVNEKLFF; DNA: TGCAGCGTTGGAGGTAGCGGGGTGAATGAAAAACTGTTTTTT
V: TRBV18; D: TRBD1; length: 16; J: TRBJ2-7; size: many; CDR3: CASSPIGPGGTYEQYF; DNA: TGTGCCAGCTCACCTATAGGGCCAGGGGGTACCTACGAGCAGTACTTC
V: TRBV11-2; D: -; length: 12; J: TRBJ1-2; size: -; CDR3: CASSAPLYGYTF; DNA: TGTGCCAGCAGCGCTCCCCTTTATGGCTACACCTTC
V: TRBV7-6; D: -; length: 16; J: TRBJ1-3; size: many; CDR3: CASSKEVALSGNTIYF; DNA: TGTGCCAGCAGCAAGGAGGTGGCCCTCTCTGGAAACACCATATATTTT
V: TRBV7-3; D: TRBD2; length: 15; J: TRBJ2-3; size: many; CDR3: CASSQAGSGTDTQYF; DNA: TGTGCCAGCAGCCAAGCGGGGAGTGGCACAGATACGCAGTATTTT
V: TRBV6-5; D: -; length: 15; J: TRBJ1-2; size: many; CDR3: CASSYSGSSAYGYTF; DNA: TGTGCCAGCAGTTACTCAGGGAGTTCGGCCTATGGCTACACCTTC
V: TRBV29-1; D: -; length: 13; J: TRBJ2-5; size: many; CDR3: CSVPPDNQETQYF; DNA: TGCAGCGTCCCCCCCGACAACCAAGAGACCCAGTACTTC
V: TRBV12-3/TRBV12-4; D: TRBD2; length: 12; J: TRBJ2-3; size: -; CDR3: CASSPGGGTQYF; DNA: TGTGCCAGCAGTCCCGGGGGGGGTACGCAGTATTTT
V: TRBV3-1; D: TRBD1; length: 15; J: TRBJ2-5; size: many; CDR3: CASSQVRTGEETQYF; DNA: TGTGCCAGCAGCCAAGTCAGGACAGGGGAAGAGACCCAGTACTTC
V: TRBV5-6; D: TRBD2; length: 17; J: TRBJ2-5; size: many; CDR3: CASSLAPGLAGQETQYF; DNA: TGTGCCAGCAGCTTGGCTCCGGGACTAGCGGGGCAGGAGACCCAGTACTTC